This TCR beta chain stems from a study of molecular identifiers for immune sequencing clone quantification. A word on this clonotype: As yet, its antigen is unknown. A much more abundant neighbour one base away suggests this may be a read error.

Trimming left V 5 bases short and J 2 bases short, with 15 bases between. From germline, CDR1 is SEHNR and CDR2 FQNEAQ (reference sequence). The CDR3 is 15 amino acids. TCRdb passed the PCR reads through MiXCR, listing each CDR3 protein once. The sample yields 400,000 to 600,000 distinct CDR3 sequences, roughly a fifth seen once. Points from the study as a whole: Spiked Jurkat TCR RNA equal to one cell could reportedly be picked out among 850,000 to 1,000,000 naive cells.

The sequencing input was naive CD8+ T cells from blood, with Jurkat cell RNA spiked in. Subset here: FACS-sorted CD8+CD4-CCR7+CD45RA+ naive T cells. The chain combines TRBV7-9 with TRBJ2-5; TRBD1 might be the D (6 bases). This sequence was found in a human donor in good health. Some libraries in this study had Jurkat cell RNA spiked in. The CDR3 sequence is CASSPEDSVQETQYF. CDR3 in DNA: TGTGCCAGCAGCCCAGAGGACAGCGTTCAAGAGACCCAGTACTTC.